The present TCR beta chain was sequenced within a study of blood T cell repertoires in COVID-19. V lost 7 bases, J lost 0 bases, and 7 bases lay in between. CDR3 length: 13 residues. Here immunoSEQ multiplex PCR was the method, and the copy in TCRdb shows in-frame clones only, minus some. The data show 75,000 or so clones, approximately 84% seen once. The V gene is TRBV12-3 or TRBV12-4, the J gene TRBJ1-5; D remains unclear. This clonotype originated in a man between 60 and 75 years old with active or convalescent COVID-19. Input material: peripheral blood. CDR3 nucleotide sequence: TGTGCCAGCAAGCGTTCTAGCAATCAGCCCCAGCATTTT. Protein product: CASKRSSNQPQHF.